The 10 T cell receptor beta chains reported below all come from one sample, sequenced in a study of cytomegalovirus exposure and HLA in healthy donors (dated by TCRdb to about 2017). The library was built by means of the immunoSEQ multiplex PCR assay. Imported from immuneACCESS, the table was reduced by TCRdb to in-frame sequences with V and J called. These copies leave out some clones; in studies compared against another copy, an unresolved V gene accounts for under half, and the cause of the remainder is not known. A total of about 95,000 clones appear in this sample, less than 85% of them only once. The ten largest clones represent approximately 22% of the sample. Specimen: PBMCs. These receptors were taken from a man younger than 30 in good health and CMV-seropositive.

The chain has TRBV9 and TRBJ2-3, with D perhaps matching TRBD2 (6 bases). The CDR3 has 19 amino acids. V lost 0 bases to trimming and J lost 2 bases, with 22 bases between them. From germline, CDR1 is SGDLS and CDR2 YYNGEE. The CDR3 protein is CASSVAPSGSLRTTDTQYF. CDR3 DNA sequence: TGTGCCAGCAGCGTAGCCCCCAGCGGGTCCCTTCGGACCACAGATACGCAGTATTTT.

The chain joins TRBV28 to TRBJ1-2; no definite D call. The V end lost 3 bases, the J end lost 3 bases, and 14 bases lay between the germline ends. The CDR3 contains 15 residues. In germline, CDR1 is MDHEN, CDR2 SYDVKM. This chain's CDR3 is CASSLAQDGDYGYTF. DNA for the CDR3: TGTGCCAGCAGTTTGGCTCAGGATGGTGACTATGGCTACACCTTC.

This chain links TRBV7-9 with TRBJ2-3; 12 nucleotides line up with TRBD2. Germline V lookup: CDR1 SEHNR, CDR2 FQNEAQ (reference sequence). J was trimmed by 3 bases and V by 1 base; bases with no gene match: 8. This CDR3 is 18 amino acids long. CDR3 sequence (DNA): TGTGCCAGCAGCTTAGTAGGGGTGACTAGCGGGAGTACAGATACGCAGTATTTT. As protein: CASSLVGVTSGSTDTQYF.

The chain is built from TRBV9 and TRBJ2-1, with D tentatively TRBD1 (6 bases). The CDR3 contains 13 residues. Trimming removed 0 bases from V and 10 bases from J, with 11 bases in between. CDR1 and CDR2 from the germline V gene are SGDLS and YYNGEE. The CDR3 is CASSVEQGNEQFF. DNA for the CDR3: TGTGCCAGCAGCGTAGAACAGGGTAACGAGCAGTTCTTC.

The DNA for the CDR3 is TGTGCCAGCAGTTACTCACAGGAGGGCGGGCAGCCCCAGCATTTT. This translates into CASSYSQEGGQPQHF. The chain joins TRBV6-5 to TRBJ1-5; the D gene is possibly TRBD1 (5 bases). The V gene lost 0 bases and the J gene lost 7 bases, with 13 bases spanning the gap. From germline, CDR1 is MNHEY and CDR2 SVGAGI. This CDR3 is built from 15 residues.

The chain uses TRBV18 and TRBJ1-2, with 7 nucleotides matching TRBD1. The CDR3 totals 13 residues. V was pared by 3 bases and J by 2 bases, with 0 bases of the junction left unmatched. Germline loops: CDR1 KGHSH, CDR2 LQKENI. CDR3 in amino acids: CASSPDRNYGYTF. As DNA, the CDR3 is TGTGCCAGCTCACCGGACAGGAACTATGGCTACACCTTC.

This chain joins TRBV13 and TRBJ2-1; 13 bases line up with TRBD2. The CDR3 sequence is 18 residues long. The V segment lost 5 bases and the J segment 2 bases; nucleotides outside the gene matches: 9. Germline values: CDR1 PRHDT, CDR2 FYEKMQ (reference sequence). Here the CDR3 reads CASSPGGGLAGTYNEQFF. CDR3 sequence (DNA): TGTGCCAGCAGCCCGGGGGGGGGACTAGCGGGAACCTACAATGAGCAGTTCTTC.

The V gene is TRBV7-2, the J gene TRBJ2-5; no firm D call. The CDR3 has 16 residues. Trimming shortened V by 5 bases and J by 4 bases, and 20 bases separated the two germline ends. From germline, CDR1 is SGHTA and CDR2 FQGNSA. Here the CDR3 reads CASSRTTRPLRETQYF. The CDR3, as DNA: TGTGCCAGCAGCCGCACAACGCGGCCTCTACGAGAGACCCAGTACTTC.

The CDR3 DNA reads TGTGCCAGCAGTGCGGGAGGAGGGGGTACCTACGAGCAGTACGTC. Translated, it gives CASSAGGGGTYEQYV. V usage is TRBV6-1 and J usage is TRBJ2-7, with D possibly matching TRBD2 (7 bases). The CDR3 is made up of 15 amino acids. The germline CDR1 and CDR2 sequences are MNHNS and SASEGT. V shed 4 bases and J shed 2 bases, with 15 bases lying between them.

This clone was detected once. The V call is TRBV5-1, the J call TRBJ2-1, with D hard to call. Trimming left V 0 bases short and J 7 bases short, with 8 bases between. CDR1 is SGHRS, CDR2 YFSETQ, per germline. This CDR3 has 13 amino acids. The CDR3 region is CASSLVGPNEQFF. CDR3 nucleotides: TGCGCCAGCAGCTTGGTTGGGCCAAATGAGCAGTTCTTC.